What follows are 6 T cell receptor beta chains derived from one specimen sequenced in a study of CD8 T cells in ankylosing spondylitis. MiXCR was run by TCRdb on the 5' RACE reads, yielding one entry per CDR3 protein. The repertoire holds about 130,000 distinct CDR3 sequences, with 9.3% as singletons. Sample: blood, either unsorted or a sorted T cell fraction (not recorded which). The receptors originated from a male donor with ankylosing spondylitis or in good health (not recorded which).

This clonotype came up many times. The V and J genes are TRBV12-3 or TRBV12-4 and TRBJ2-7; D gene unclear. The CDR3 runs to 14 residues. The V end lost 2 bases, the J end lost 1 base, and 9 bases lay between the germline ends. The CDR3 loop is CASSLLRPSYEQYF. Here the CDR3 DNA reads TGTGCCAGCAGTTTACTCCGGCCATCCTACGAGCAGTACTTC.

This clonotype occurred a few times. The V call is TRBV6-2 or TRBV6-3, the J call TRBJ2-7; D perhaps matches TRBD2 (5 bases). The CDR3 runs to 18 residues. V dropped 2 bases and J dropped 0 bases, with 20 bases sitting between them. CDR1 and CDR2 (germline): MNHEY, SVGEGT. CDR3 nucleotide sequence: TGTGCCAGCAGTTACGGAGGTTCCTCCATCTTTACCTCCTACGAGCAGTACTTC. Amino acid sequence: CASSYGGSSIFTSYEQYF.

J is TRBJ1-1 and V is TRBV7-3; TRBD1 agrees at 8 bases. The CDR3 covers 14 residues. The trim removed 5 bases at V and 3 bases at J, leaving 5 bases unmatched. Germline CDR1 SGHTA, CDR2 FQGTGA. CDR3 amino acids: CASSGGQGYTEAFF. Written as DNA, the CDR3 is TGTGCCAGCAGCGGTGGACAGGGATACACTGAAGCTTTCTTT.

Worth noting for this clonotype: Compared with germline, one end of the junction differs, possibly owing to a read error. This chain uses TRBV7-7 with TRBJ2-5; 14 nucleotides line up with TRBD2. The CDR3 is 15 residues long. Germline V gene lookup returns CDR1 SSHAT and CDR2 FNYEAQ (reference sequence). CDR3 nucleotide sequence: TGTGCTAGCAGACTAGCGGGAGGGCCGGAAGAGACCCAGTACTTC. Amino acid sequence: CASRLAGGPEETQYF.

The rearrangement links TRBV10-3 to TRBJ2-5; 7 bases match TRBD2. CDR1 ENHRY and CDR2 SYGVKD come from the germline V gene. With V trimmed by 4 bases and J by 7 bases, 9 bases remained unmatched. The CDR3 is 14 residues long. Here the CDR3 reads CAISGWEGLGTQYF. DNA of the CDR3: TGTGCCATCAGTGGGTGGGAGGGCCTTGGGACCCAGTACTTC.

This clonotype was recorded a few times. V and J are TRBV5-1 and TRBJ2-7, with D hard to call. The germline V gene has CDR1 SGHRS and CDR2 YFSETQ. This CDR3 has 13 residues. Deletions cut 4 bases from V and 6 bases from J, with 14 bases between. As DNA, the CDR3 is TGCGCCAGCAGCGAGAGAAGGGAAGGCGAGCAGTACTTC. Amino acids: CASSERREGEQYF.